These 12 T cell receptor beta chains came from one sample sequenced in a study of T cell responses to AZD1222 COVID-19 vaccine (dated by TCRdb to the early 2020s). Interpreted using the paper, the time point label stands for: about 28 days (+/-7) after the second vaccine dose. Library construction relied on the immunoSEQ multiplex PCR assay. This immuneACCESS table, as held by TCRdb, lists in-frame sequences with V and J called but not all clones. Of the missing ones, under half trace to an unresolved V gene in checked studies; the others have no known cause. The sample records roughly 110,000 clones, about nine tenths of which are singletons. In total, the top ten clones hold 6.5% to 10% of the sample. The sample in question was peripheral blood, obtained 28 days after the second AZD1222 dose. The receptors come from an adult who received the AZD1222 COVID-19 vaccine.

The V call is TRBV3-1 (or the pseudogene TRBV3-2), the J call TRBJ2-7, with D perhaps being TRBD1 or TRBD2 (6 bases each). This CDR3 is 14 amino acids long. The germline CDR1 and CDR2 sequences are LGHDT and YNNKEL (reference sequence). V shed 6 bases and J shed 6 bases, with 18 bases lying between them. For the CDR3, the DNA is TGTGCCAGCAGTATAGGCGGGGAAGGGGGCGAGCAGTACTTC. Translated, it gives CASSIGGEGGEQYF.

J is TRBJ2-7 and V is TRBV7-9; either TRBD1 or TRBD2 may fit D (6 bases each). The CDR3 runs 17 residues. V shed 1 base and J shed 0 bases, with 16 bases lying between them. Germline CDR1 is SEHNR and CDR2 is FQNEAQ (reference sequence). The CDR3 DNA reads TGTGCCAGCAGCTTAGTGGAGGGGGGACCGATCTCCTACGAGCAGTACTTC. Its protein product is CASSLVEGGPISYEQYF.

This clone has at least ten counts. The J gene is TRBJ1-2, the V gene TRBV5-1; possible D gene TRBD1, 5 bases. The CDR3 length is 15 residues. Trimming left V 0 bases short and J 4 bases short, with 13 bases between. Looked up from germline, CDR1 is SGHRS and CDR2 is YFSETQ. CDR3 region: CASSLEIGAVYGYTF. CDR3 bases: TGCGCCAGCAGCTTGGAGATTGGGGCTGTCTATGGCTACACCTTC. The complete variable domain, with remaining parts taken from reference TRBV5-1 and TRBJ1-2, reads KAGVTQTPRYLIKTRGQQVTLSCSPISGHRSVSWYQQTPGQGLQFLFEYFSETQRNKGNFPGRFSGRQFSNSRSEMNVSTLELGDSALYLCASSLEIGAVYGYTFGSGTRLTVV.

J is TRBJ2-1 and V is TRBV4-2; 7 bases are a match to TRBD2. The CDR3 loop spans 11 amino acids. The germline CDR1 and CDR2 sequences are LGHNA and YNFKEQ. V shed 5 bases and J 10 bases; nucleotides not matched to a gene: 2. CDR3 residues: CASSLGGEQFF. CDR3 DNA: TGTGCCAGCAGCTTGGGGGGGGAGCAGTTCTTC.

The J gene is TRBJ2-1, the V gene TRBV7-8, with D tentatively TRBD1 (6 bases). This CDR3 region has 16 residues. V was cut by 6 bases and J by 4 bases, with 19 bases left in between. Germline-derived CDR1 and CDR2 are SGHVS and FQNEAQ. CDR3 amino acids: CASSFAGTQGYNEQFF. The CDR3 DNA reads as TGTGCCAGCAGTTTCGCCGGGACCCAGGGGTACAATGAGCAGTTCTTC.

The CDR3: CASRADRNYEQYF. In nucleotides, the CDR3 is TGTGCCAGCAGGGCGGACAGGAACTACGAGCAGTACTTC. V usage is TRBV2 and J usage is TRBJ2-7, with 7 bases aligning to TRBD1. V trimming: 6 bases; J trimming: 3 bases; junction bases outside the gene matches: 5. Germline CDR1 is SNHLY and CDR2 is FYNNEI. CDR3 length: 13 amino acids.

The chain joins TRBV5-5 to TRBJ1-2; no firm D call. The CDR3 loop spans 13 amino acids. V was pared by 4 bases and J by 3 bases, with 10 bases between. The V gene's germline CDR1 is SGHKS and CDR2 YYEKEE (reference sequence). CDR3 nucleotide sequence: TGTGCCAGCAGCGTGGACGGAGACTATGGCTACACCTTC. It specifies CASSVDGDYGYTF.

The chain couples TRBV27 to TRBJ1-1, with 10 bases identical to TRBD1. V shed 7 bases and J 5 bases; nucleotides not matched to a gene: 7. This CDR3 spans 14 amino acids. Germline CDR1 is MNHEY and CDR2 is SMNVEV (reference sequence). This CDR3 reads CASNPGTGETEAFF. The CDR3 coding sequence is TGTGCCAGCAACCCCGGGACAGGGGAAACTGAAGCTTTCTTT.

This chain connects TRBV6-4 to TRBJ2-2; TRBD1 might be the D (7 bases). Trimming cost V 4 bases and J 7 bases, with 13 bases left between them. The germline V gene has CDR1 MRHNA and CDR2 SNTAGT. There are 14 residues in the CDR3. The CDR3 region is CASSGQGLGGELFF. The DNA of the CDR3 is TGTGCCAGCAGTGGACAGGGACTTGGCGGGGAGCTGTTTTTT.

The chain links TRBV12-3 or TRBV12-4 to TRBJ1-2; no firm D call. The CDR3 runs to 12 residues. V was clipped by 6 bases and J by 2 bases, with 7 bases between them. Here the CDR3 reads CASSRLNYGYTF. DNA for the CDR3: TGTGCCAGCAGCCGCCTGAACTATGGCTACACCTTC.

The gene calls are TRBV19 and TRBJ1-2; D may be TRBD1 (6 bases). Trimming removed 8 bases at V and 2 bases at J, with 12 bases between. The CDR3 consists of 13 residues. Germline V gene sequence: CDR1 LNHDA, CDR2 SQIVND (reference sequence). Here the CDR3 reads CASEGEANYGYTF. CDR3 nucleotides: TGTGCCAGTGAGGGGGAGGCGAACTATGGCTACACCTTC.

This sequence joins TRBV12-3 or TRBV12-4 and TRBJ1-2, with D possibly being TRBD1 (5 bases). V lost 0 bases to trimming and J lost 10 bases, with 6 bases between them. CDR3 length: 11 amino acids. CDR3 sequence (DNA): TGTGCCAGCAGTTTAGCAGGGGCCTACACCTTC. Translation gives CASSLAGAYTF.